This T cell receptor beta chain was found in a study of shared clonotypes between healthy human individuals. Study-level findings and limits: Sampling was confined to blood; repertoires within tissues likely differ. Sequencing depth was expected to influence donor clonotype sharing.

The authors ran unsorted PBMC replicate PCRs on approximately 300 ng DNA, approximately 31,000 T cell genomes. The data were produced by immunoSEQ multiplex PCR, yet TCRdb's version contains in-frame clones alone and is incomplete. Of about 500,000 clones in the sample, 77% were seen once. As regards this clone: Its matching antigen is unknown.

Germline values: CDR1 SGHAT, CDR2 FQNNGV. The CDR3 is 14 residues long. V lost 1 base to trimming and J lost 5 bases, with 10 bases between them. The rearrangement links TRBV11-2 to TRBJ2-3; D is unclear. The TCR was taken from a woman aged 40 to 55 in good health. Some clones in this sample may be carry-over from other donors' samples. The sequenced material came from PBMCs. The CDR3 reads CASSLGTSVDTQYF. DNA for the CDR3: TGTGCCAGCAGCTTAGGCACGTCAGTAGATACGCAGTATTTT.